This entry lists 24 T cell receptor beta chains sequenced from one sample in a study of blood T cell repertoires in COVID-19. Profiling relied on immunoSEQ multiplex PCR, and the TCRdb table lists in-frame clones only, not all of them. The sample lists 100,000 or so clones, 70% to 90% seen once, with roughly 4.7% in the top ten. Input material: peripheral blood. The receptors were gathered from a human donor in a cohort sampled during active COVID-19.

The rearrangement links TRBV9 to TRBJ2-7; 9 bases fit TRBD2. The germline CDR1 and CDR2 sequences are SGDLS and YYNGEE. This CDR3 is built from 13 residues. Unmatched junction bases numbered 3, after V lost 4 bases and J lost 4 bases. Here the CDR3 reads CASSITSGYEQYF. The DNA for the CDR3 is TGTGCCAGCAGCATCACTAGCGGGTACGAGCAGTACTTC.

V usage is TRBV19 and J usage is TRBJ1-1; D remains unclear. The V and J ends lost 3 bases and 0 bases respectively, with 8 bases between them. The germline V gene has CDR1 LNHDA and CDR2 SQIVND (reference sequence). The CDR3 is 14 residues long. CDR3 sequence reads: CASSIPGMNTEAFF. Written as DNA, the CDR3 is TGTGCCAGTAGTATTCCAGGAATGAACACTGAAGCTTTCTTT.

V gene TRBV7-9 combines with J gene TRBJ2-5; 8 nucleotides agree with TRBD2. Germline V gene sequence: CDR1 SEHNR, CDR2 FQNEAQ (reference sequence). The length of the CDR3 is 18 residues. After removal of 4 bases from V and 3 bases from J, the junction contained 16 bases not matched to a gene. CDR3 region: CASSWATIAGRLEETQYF. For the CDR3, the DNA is TGTGCCAGCAGCTGGGCTACGATAGCGGGGCGGTTAGAAGAGACCCAGTACTTC.

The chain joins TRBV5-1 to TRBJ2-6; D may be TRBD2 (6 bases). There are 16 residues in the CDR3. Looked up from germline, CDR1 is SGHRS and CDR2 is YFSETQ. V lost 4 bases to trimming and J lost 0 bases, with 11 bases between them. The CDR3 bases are TGCGCCAGCAGCCAGGGACTTCTCTCTGGGGCCAACGTCCTGACTTTC. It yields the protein CASSQGLLSGANVLTF.

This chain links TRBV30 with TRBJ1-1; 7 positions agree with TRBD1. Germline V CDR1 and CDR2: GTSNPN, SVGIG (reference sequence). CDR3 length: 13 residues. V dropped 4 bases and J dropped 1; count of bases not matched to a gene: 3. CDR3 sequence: CAWMTGKNTEAFF. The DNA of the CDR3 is TGTGCCTGGATGACAGGGAAGAACACTGAAGCTTTCTTT.

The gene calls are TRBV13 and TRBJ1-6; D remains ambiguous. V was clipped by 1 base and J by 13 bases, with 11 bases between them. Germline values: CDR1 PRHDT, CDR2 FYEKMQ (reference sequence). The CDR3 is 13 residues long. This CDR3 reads CASSLAGRTPLHF. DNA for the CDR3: TGTGCCAGCAGCTTAGCGGGGAGGACTCCCCTCCACTTT.

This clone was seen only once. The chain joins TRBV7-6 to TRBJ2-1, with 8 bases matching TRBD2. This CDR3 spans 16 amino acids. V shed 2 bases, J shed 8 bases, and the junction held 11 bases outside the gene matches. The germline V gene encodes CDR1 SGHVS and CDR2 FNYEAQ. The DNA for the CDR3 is TGTGCCAGCAGCTTATTCGGGGGGCGGGAGGTCTATGAGCAGTTCTTC. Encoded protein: CASSLFGGREVYEQFF.

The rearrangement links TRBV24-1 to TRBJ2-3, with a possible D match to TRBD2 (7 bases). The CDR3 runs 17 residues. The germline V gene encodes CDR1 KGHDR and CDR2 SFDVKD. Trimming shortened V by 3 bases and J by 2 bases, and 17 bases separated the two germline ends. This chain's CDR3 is CATSDPLGGDDTDTQYF. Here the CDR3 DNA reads TGTGCCACCAGTGATCCATTAGGGGGGGACGACACAGATACGCAGTATTTT.

The CDR3: CASSAVTSGRLVEQYF. The CDR3 nucleotides are TGTGCCAGCAGCGCCGTCACTAGCGGGAGACTAGTTGAGCAGTACTTC. J is TRBJ2-7 and V is TRBV9; 11 bases align to TRBD2. This CDR3 spans 16 amino acids. CDR1 is SGDLS and CDR2 is YYNGEE in the germline V gene. V lost 3 bases, J lost 7 bases, and 12 bases stayed unmatched.

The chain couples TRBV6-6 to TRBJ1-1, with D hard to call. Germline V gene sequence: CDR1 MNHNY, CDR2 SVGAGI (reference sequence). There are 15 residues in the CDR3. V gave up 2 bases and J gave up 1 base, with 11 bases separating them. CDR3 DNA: TGTGCCAGCAGTTACCCTTGGCAGGCGAACACTGAAGCTTTCTTT. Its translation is CASSYPWQANTEAFF.

CDR3 amino acids: CASSRSGNYGYTF. The CDR3 nucleotides are TGTGCCAGCTCACGGTCAGGGAACTATGGCTACACCTTC. This chain links TRBV18 with TRBJ1-2; possibly TRBD1 for D (5 bases). CDR3 length equals 13 residues. Germline values: CDR1 KGHSH, CDR2 LQKENI. The V and J ends lost 4 bases and 2 bases respectively, with 8 bases between them.

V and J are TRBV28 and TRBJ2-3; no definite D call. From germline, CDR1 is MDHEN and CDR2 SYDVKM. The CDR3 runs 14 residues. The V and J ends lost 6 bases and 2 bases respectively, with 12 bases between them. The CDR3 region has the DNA TGTGCCAGCAGCCGTCTAGAGTACACAGATACGCAGTATTTT. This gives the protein CASSRLEYTDTQYF.

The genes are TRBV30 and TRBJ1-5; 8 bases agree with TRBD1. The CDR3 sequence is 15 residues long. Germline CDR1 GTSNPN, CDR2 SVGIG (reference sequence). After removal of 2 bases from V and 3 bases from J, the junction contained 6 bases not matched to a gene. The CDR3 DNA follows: TGTGCCTGGAGTACACGGACAGGGCCCAATCAGCCCCAGCATTTT. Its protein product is CAWSTRTGPNQPQHF.

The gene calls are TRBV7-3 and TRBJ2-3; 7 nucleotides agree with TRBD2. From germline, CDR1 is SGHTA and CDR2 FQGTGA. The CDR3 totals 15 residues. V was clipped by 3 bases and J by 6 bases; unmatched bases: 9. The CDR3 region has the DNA TGTGCCAGCAGCTTCGACGGACTAGATAAGGATACGCAGTATTTT. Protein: CASSFDGLDKDTQYF.

The CDR3 region is CASSLPLATGVNTEAFF. Written as DNA, the CDR3 is TGTGCCAGCAGCTTACCCCTCGCGACAGGGGTCAACACTGAAGCTTTCTTT. This chain uses TRBV7-9 with TRBJ1-1, with TRBD1 matching 8 bases. Trimming at V came to 2 bases and at J to 2 bases, leaving 10 bases not matched to a gene. The CDR3 is 17 amino acids. CDR1 and CDR2 (germline): SEHNR, FQNEAQ (reference sequence).

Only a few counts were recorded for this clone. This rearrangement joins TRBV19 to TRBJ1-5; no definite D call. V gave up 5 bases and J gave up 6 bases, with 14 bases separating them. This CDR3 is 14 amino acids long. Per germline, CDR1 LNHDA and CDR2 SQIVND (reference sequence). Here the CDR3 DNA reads TGTGCCAGTAGTCCGAACCGTGGCCTTCAGCCCCAGCATTTT. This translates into CASSPNRGLQPQHF.

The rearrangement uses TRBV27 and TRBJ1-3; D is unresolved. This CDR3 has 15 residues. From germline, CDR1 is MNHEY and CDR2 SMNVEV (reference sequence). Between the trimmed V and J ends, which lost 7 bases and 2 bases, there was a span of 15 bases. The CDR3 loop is CASTSRGSAGNTIYF. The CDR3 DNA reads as TGTGCCAGCACTTCCCGAGGGTCTGCTGGAAACACCATATATTTT.

Here the CDR3 DNA reads TGTGCCACCAGCAAAGACAGGGCTTCCTACGAGCAGTACTTC. Translated: CATSKDRASYEQYF. V and J are TRBV15 and TRBJ2-7; 7 bases agree with TRBD1. Germline V lookup: CDR1 LNHNV, CDR2 YYDKDF (reference sequence). J lost 1 base, V lost 4 bases, and 4 bases had no gene match. This CDR3 has 14 amino acids.

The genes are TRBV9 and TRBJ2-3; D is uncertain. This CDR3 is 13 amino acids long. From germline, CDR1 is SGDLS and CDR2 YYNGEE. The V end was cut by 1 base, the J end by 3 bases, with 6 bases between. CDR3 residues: CASSVRSTDTQYF. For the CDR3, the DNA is TGTGCCAGCAGCGTAAGGAGTACAGATACGCAGTATTTT.

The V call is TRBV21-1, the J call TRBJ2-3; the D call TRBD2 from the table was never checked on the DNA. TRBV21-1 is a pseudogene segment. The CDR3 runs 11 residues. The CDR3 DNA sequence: TGTGCCTCTACGGAGGCAGATACGCAGTATTTT. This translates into CASTEADTQYF.

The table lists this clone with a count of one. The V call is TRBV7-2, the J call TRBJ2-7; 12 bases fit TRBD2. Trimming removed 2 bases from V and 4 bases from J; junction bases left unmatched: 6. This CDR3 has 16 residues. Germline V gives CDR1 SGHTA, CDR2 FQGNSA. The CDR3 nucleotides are TGTGCCAGCAGCTTACCACCGGGACTAGCGGGTTACGAGCAGTACTTC. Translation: CASSLPPGLAGYEQYF.

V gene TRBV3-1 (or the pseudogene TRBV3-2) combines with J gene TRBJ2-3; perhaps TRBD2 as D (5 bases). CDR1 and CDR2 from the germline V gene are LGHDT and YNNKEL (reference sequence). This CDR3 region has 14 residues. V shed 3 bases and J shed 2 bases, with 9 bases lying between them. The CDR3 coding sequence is TGTGCCAGCAGCCACGGACTTATCACAGATACGCAGTATTTT. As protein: CASSHGLITDTQYF.

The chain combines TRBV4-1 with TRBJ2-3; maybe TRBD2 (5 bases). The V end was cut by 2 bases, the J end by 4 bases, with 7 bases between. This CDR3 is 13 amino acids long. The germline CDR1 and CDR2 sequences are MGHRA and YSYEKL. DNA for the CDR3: TGCGCCAGCAGCCAAAGGGAGTCAGATACGCAGTATTTT. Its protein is CASSQRESDTQYF.

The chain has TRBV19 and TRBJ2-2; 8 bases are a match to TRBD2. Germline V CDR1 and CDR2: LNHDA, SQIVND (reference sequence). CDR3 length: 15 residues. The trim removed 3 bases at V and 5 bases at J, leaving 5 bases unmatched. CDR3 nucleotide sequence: TGTGCCAGTAGTATGATGAGCGGGAGTACCGGGGAGCTGTTTTTT. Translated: CASSMMSGSTGELFF.